This entry features one T cell receptor beta chain sequence. What it binds is unknown. Sequenced with the Oncomine TCR Beta short-read assay was DNA taken from cultured CD4+ T cells. TCRdb independently ran MiXCR on the PCR reads; one entry per CDR3 protein. The sample lists 10,000 to 15,000 distinct CDR3 sequences, approximately 74% occurring once. The sample's treatment: roughly nine-day PBMC culture with coronavirus spike peptide pools or control peptides (ViraFEST assay). PBMC cultures, at over 1.5 million cells per well, received approximately 10 IU/ml IL-2 and 9 to 10 ug/ml peptide pools. CD4+ T cells were isolated by negative selection after more than 8 days of culture. The CDR3 is 13 amino acids. Trimming removed 4 bases from V and 9 bases from J; junction bases left unmatched: 2. Germline V lookup: CDR1 MNHNS, CDR2 SASEGT. This sample is drawn from a study of vaccination and CD4 T cells after COVID-19. Study-wide points: Median approximately 90% of reactive clones detected in convalescent patients emerged only post-vaccination.

The rearrangement links TRBV6-1 to TRBJ1-3; TRBD1 matches 11 bases. Specimen: CD4+ T cells from blood, cultured in vitro, collected after SARS-CoV-2 vaccination. The TCR originated in a human donor who received a COVID-19 vaccine. CDR3 sequence reads: CASSGTGGFTIYF. CDR3 in DNA: TGTGCCAGCAGTGGGACAGGGGGCTTCACCATATATTTT.